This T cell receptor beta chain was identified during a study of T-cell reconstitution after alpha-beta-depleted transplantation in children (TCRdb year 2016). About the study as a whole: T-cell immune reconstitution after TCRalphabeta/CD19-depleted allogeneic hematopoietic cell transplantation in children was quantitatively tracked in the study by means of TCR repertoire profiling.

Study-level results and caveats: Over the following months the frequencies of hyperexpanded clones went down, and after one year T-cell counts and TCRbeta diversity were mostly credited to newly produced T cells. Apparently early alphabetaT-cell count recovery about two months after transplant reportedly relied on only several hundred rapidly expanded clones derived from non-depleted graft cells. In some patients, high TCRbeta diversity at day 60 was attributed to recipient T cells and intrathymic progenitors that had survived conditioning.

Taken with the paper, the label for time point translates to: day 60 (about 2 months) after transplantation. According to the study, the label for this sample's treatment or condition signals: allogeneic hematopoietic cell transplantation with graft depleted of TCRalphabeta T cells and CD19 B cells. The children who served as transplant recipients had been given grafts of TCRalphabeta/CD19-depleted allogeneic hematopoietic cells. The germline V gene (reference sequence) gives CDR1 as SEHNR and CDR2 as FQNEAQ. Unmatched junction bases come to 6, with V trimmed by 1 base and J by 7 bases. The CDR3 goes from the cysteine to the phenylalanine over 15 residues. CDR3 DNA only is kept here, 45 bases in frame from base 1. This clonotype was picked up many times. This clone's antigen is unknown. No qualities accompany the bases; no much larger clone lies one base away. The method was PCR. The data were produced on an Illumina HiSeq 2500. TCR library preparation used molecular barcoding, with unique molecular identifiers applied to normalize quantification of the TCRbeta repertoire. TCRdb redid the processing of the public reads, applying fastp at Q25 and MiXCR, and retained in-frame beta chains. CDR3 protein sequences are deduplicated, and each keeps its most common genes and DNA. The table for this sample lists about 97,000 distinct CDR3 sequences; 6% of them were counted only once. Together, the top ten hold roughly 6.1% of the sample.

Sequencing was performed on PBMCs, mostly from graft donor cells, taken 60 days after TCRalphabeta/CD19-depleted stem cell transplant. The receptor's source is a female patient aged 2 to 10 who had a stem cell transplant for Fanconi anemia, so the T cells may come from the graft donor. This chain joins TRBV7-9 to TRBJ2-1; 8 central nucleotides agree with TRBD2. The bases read TGTGCCAGCAGCTTAGAAGCGGGAGACTTGAATGAGCAGTTCTTC. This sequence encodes CASSLEAGDLNEQFF.